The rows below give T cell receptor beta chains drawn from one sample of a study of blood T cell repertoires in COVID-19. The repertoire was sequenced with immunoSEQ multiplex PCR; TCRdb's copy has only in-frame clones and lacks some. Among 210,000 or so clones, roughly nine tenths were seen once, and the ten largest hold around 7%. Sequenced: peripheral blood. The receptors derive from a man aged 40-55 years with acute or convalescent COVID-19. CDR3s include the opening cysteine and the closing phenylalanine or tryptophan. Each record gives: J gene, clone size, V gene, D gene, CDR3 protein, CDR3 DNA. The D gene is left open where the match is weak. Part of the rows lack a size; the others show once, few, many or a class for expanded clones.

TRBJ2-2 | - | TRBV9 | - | CASSVAPFGQINTGELFF | TGTGCCAGCAGCGTAGCCCCGTTCGGACAGATTAACACCGGGGAGCTGTTTTTT
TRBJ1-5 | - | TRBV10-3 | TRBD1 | CAISEDRGNQPQHF | TGTGCCATCAGCGAAGACAGGGGCAATCAGCCCCAGCATTTT
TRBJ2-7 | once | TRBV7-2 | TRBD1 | CASSSGPGQGIQQYF | TGTGCCAGCAGCTCCGGACCGGGACAGGGGATCCAGCAGTACTTC
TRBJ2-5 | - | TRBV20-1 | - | CSANPSETQYF | TGCAGTGCTAATCCGTCAGAGACCCAGTACTTC
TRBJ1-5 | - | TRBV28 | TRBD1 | CASRLQGPSNQPQHF | TGTGCCAGCAGATTACAGGGGCCTAGCAATCAGCCCCAGCATTTT
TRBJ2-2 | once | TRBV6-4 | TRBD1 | CASSDPLTGLLANTGELFF | TGTGCCAGCAGTGACCCGTTGACAGGGCTCCTCGCGAACACCGGGGAGCTGTTTTTT
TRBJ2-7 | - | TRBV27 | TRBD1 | CASSMTGVGEQYF | TGTGCCAGCAGTATGACAGGGGTGGGCGAGCAGTACTTC
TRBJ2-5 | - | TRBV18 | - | CASSSRTGRVEETQYF | TGTGCCAGCTCATCGCGGACAGGGAGGGTCGAAGAGACCCAGTACTTC
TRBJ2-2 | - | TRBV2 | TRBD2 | CASSDLRSGDYHTGELFF | TGTGCCAGCAGTGACCTTAGATCCGGGGACTACCACACCGGGGAGCTGTTTTTT
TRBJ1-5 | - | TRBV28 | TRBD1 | CASSLGDRGLRLGQPQHF | TGTGCCAGCAGTTTAGGAGACAGGGGTCTTCGTCTAGGTCAGCCCCAGCATTTT
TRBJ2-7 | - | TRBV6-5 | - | CASSSQQAYEQYF | TGTGCCAGCAGTTCCCAGCAGGCCTACGAGCAGTACTTC
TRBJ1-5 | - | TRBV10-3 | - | CAISERGQPQHF | TGTGCCATCAGTGAACGGGGTCAGCCCCAGCATTTT
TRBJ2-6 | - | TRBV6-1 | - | CASSGSTGRGANVLTF | TGTGCCAGCAGTGGGTCGACAGGGAGGGGGGCCAACGTCCTGACTTTC
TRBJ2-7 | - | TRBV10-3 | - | CAIKGDMRDVYEQYF | TGTGCCATCAAGGGGGACATGAGGGACGTCTACGAGCAGTACTTC
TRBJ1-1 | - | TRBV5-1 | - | CASSLRSGGTEAFF | TGCGCCAGCAGCTTGCGGTCCGGGGGCACTGAAGCTTTCTTT
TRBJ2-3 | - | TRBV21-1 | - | CASSSPGGSTDTQYF | TGTGCCAGCAGCTCCCCTGGCGGGAGCACAGATACGCAGTATTTT
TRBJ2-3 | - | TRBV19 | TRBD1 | CASSWGQTPDTQYF | TGTGCCAGTAGTTGGGGACAGACCCCGGATACGCAGTATTTT
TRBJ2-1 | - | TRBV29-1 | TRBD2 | CSVVLGRGDEQFF | TGCAGCGTTGTGTTGGGGCGGGGGGATGAGCAGTTCTTC
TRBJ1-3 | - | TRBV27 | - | CASSSGNTIYF | TGTGCCAGCAGTTCGGGAAACACCATATATTTT
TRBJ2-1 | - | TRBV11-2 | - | CASSLWAGNEQFF | TGTGCCAGCAGCTTATGGGCGGGCAATGAGCAGTTCTTC
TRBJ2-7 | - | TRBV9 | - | CASSEAGSSYEQYF | TGTGCCAGCAGTGAGGCTGGAAGCTCCTACGAGCAGTACTTC
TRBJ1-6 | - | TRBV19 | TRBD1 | CASRPDRANSPLHF | TGTGCCAGTAGACCTGACAGGGCTAATTCACCCCTCCACTTT
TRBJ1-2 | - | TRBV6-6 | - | CASAVSDYGYTF | TGTGCCAGCGCCGTATCGGACTATGGCTACACCTTC
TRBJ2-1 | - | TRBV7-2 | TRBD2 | CASSYIAGGNEQFF | TGTGCCAGCAGCTACATAGCGGGGGGCAATGAGCAGTTCTTC
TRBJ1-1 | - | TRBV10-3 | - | CAISPAGGSTTEAFF | TGTGCCATCAGCCCCGCCGGGGGGAGTACCACTGAAGCTTTCTTT
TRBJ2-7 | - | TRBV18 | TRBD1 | CASSPLNRGPEQYF | TGTGCCAGCTCACCACTTAACAGGGGGCCCGAGCAGTACTTC
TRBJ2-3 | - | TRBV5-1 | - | CASSLVRGSTDTQYF | TGCGCCAGCAGCTTGGTTAGGGGAAGCACAGATACGCAGTATTTT
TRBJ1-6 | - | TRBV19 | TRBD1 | CASNSGQGPGSPLHF | TGTGCCAGCAACTCCGGACAGGGGCCGGGTTCACCCCTCCACTTT
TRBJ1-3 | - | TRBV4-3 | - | CASSLLTATGNTIYF | TGCGCCAGCAGCCTCTTGACAGCTACTGGAAACACCATATATTTT
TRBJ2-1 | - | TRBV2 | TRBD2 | CASRARLAGGHNEQFF | TGTGCCAGCAGGGCCCGACTAGCGGGGGGTCACAATGAGCAGTTCTTC
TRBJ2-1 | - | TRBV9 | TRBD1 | CASSFSGQGAEQFF | TGTGCCAGCAGTTTCTCTGGACAGGGCGCGGAGCAGTTCTTC
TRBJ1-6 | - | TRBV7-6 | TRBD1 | CASSPTRQGANSPLHF | TGTGCCAGCAGCCCGACCCGACAGGGGGCGAATTCACCCCTCCACTTT
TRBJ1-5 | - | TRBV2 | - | CASSGGGQPQHF | TGTGCCAGCAGTGGCGGTGGTCAGCCCCAGCATTTT
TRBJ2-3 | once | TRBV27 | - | CASSFIPRGAADTQYF | TGTGCCAGCAGTTTTATCCCTCGGGGGGCCGCAGATACGCAGTATTTT
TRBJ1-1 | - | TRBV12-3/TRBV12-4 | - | CASRVHPNTEAFF | TGTGCCAGCAGAGTACACCCAAACACTGAAGCTTTCTTT
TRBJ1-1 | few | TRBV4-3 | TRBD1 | CASSQASGTGATEAFF | TGCGCCAGCAGCCAAGCCTCCGGGACAGGGGCCACTGAAGCTTTCTTT
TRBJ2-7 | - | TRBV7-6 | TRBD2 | CASSLRGGGSYEQYF | TGTGCCAGCAGCTTACGCGGCGGGGGATCATACGAGCAGTACTTC
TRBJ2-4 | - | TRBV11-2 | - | CASSLSGEYIQYF | TGTGCCAGCAGCTTATCGGGGGAATACATTCAGTACTTC
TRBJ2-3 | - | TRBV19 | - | CASSMLKLGDTQYF | TGTGCCAGTAGTATGCTCAAACTAGGAGATACGCAGTATTTT
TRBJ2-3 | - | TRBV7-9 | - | CASSLEARLTDTQYF | TGTGCCAGCAGCTTAGAGGCCAGGCTCACAGATACGCAGTATTTT
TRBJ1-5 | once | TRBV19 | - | CASSIRGTGRLNQPQHF | TGTGCCAGTAGTATAAGGGGAACAGGGCGCCTAAATCAGCCCCAGCATTTT
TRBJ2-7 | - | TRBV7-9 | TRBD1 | CASSPPGQGLGEQYF | TGTGCCAGCAGCCCACCGGGACAGGGGCTAGGCGAGCAGTACTTC
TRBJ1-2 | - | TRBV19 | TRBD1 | CARAGTGGGGGYTF | TGTGCCAGGGCCGGGACAGGGGGCGGAGGGGGCTACACCTTC
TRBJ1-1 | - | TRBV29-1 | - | CSVDGGASAFF | TGCAGCGTTGATGGGGGGGCTTCAGCTTTCTTT
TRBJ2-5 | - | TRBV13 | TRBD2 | CASSPRGSGGALETQYF | TGTGCCAGCAGCCCCCGCGGTAGCGGGGGGGCGTTGGAGACCCAGTACTTC
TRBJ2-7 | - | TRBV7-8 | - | CASSLLGGGRRSYEQYF | TGTGCCAGCAGCCTCCTGGGCGGGGGCCGCCGCTCTTACGAGCAGTACTTC
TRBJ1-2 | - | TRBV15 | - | CATSRGRVGYGYTF | TGTGCCACCAGCAGAGGTCGGGTTGGCTATGGCTACACCTTC
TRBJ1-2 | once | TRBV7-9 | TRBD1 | CASRRGTGGGYTF | TGTGCCAGCAGACGAGGGACAGGGGGTGGCTACACCTTC
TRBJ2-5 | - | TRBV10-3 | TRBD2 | CAIRPTSGGEETQYF | TGTGCCATCAGACCGACTAGCGGGGGGGAAGAGACCCAGTACTTC
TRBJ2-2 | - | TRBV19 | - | CASSKIQGSGELFF | TGTGCCAGTAGTAAGATACAGGGTTCCGGGGAGCTGTTTTTT
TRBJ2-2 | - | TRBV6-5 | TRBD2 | CASSSRTSFVGELFF | TGTGCCAGCAGTTCACGGACTAGCTTCGTCGGGGAGCTGTTTTTT
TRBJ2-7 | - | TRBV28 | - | CASSHTLSGPFEQYF | TGTGCCAGCAGTCATACCCTAAGTGGGCCTTTCGAGCAGTACTTC
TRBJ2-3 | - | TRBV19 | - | CASSTGLSRTDTQYF | TGTGCCAGTAGTACCGGACTCTCTCGCACAGATACGCAGTATTTT
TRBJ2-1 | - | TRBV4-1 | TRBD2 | CASSQESSGVYNEQFF | TGCGCCAGCAGCCAAGAGTCTAGCGGGGTTTACAATGAGCAGTTCTTC
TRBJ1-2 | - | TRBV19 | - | CASSIFRGLGYGYTF | TGTGCCAGTAGTATATTCCGGGGTTTAGGGTATGGCTACACCTTC
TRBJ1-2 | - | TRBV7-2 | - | CASSLVGESYGYTF | TGTGCCAGCAGCTTAGTCGGGGAATCCTATGGCTACACCTTC
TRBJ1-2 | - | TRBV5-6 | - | CASSSTGTYGYTF | TGTGCCAGCAGCTCCACAGGGACCTATGGCTACACCTTC